Each of the 18 T cell receptor beta chains below was sequenced from the same sample in a study of blood T cell repertoires in COVID-19. The repertoire was sequenced with immunoSEQ multiplex PCR; TCRdb's copy has only in-frame clones and lacks some. The table lists 84,000 or so clones, 75% to 85% of them singletons, with about 13% in the top ten. Sequenced material: peripheral blood. Receptors originate from a human donor in a cohort sampled during active COVID-19.

J is TRBJ2-7 and V is TRBV6-5, with D possibly TRBD1 on 5 matching bases. Germline values: CDR1 MNHEY, CDR2 SVGAGI. Trimming took off 7 bases at V and 0 bases at J, with 16 bases between the two ends. The CDR3 runs 15 residues. CDR3 residues: CASTKVGAVSYEQYF. The CDR3 DNA reads TGTGCCAGCACCAAGGTAGGGGCCGTCTCCTACGAGCAGTACTTC.

The V and J genes are TRBV28 and TRBJ2-7, with D maybe TRBD2 (6 bases). V dropped 6 bases and J dropped 2 bases, with 14 bases sitting between them. The length of the CDR3 is 14 residues. CDR1 is MDHEN, CDR2 SYDVKM, per germline. DNA for the CDR3: TGTGCCAGCAGCTTACTGGGGGGACCCTACGAGCAGTACTTC. Residues: CASSLLGGPYEQYF.

The chain carries TRBV27 and TRBJ2-7; 9 positions match TRBD1. Germline-derived CDR1 and CDR2 are MNHEY and SMNVEV (reference sequence). The J segment lost 2 bases and the V segment lost 5 bases, leaving 7 bases of the junction unmatched. The CDR3 consists of 15 residues. Written as DNA, the CDR3 is TGTGCCAGCAGTCTGAAAGGACAGGGGACCTACGAGCAGTACTTC. Translated, it gives CASSLKGQGTYEQYF.

This clone appeared once. The chain recombines TRBV10-1 with TRBJ2-5; D call uncertain. CDR3 length: 13 amino acids. Trimming cost V 6 bases and J 7 bases, with 15 bases left between them. Germline values: CDR1 WNHNN, CDR2 SYGVQD (reference sequence). CDR3 bases: TGCGCCAGCAGGCCTGACGGAGCTCGGACCCAGTACTTC. Its protein is CASRPDGARTQYF.

The rearrangement joins TRBV2 to TRBJ1-2; possible D gene TRBD1, 5 bases. V lost 4 bases to trimming and J lost 3 bases, with 9 bases between them. The CDR3 length is 13 residues. Germline loops: CDR1 SNHLY, CDR2 FYNNEI. The CDR3 DNA reads as TGTGCCAGCAGTGTGCAGGGTGACTATGGCTACACCTTC. Encoded protein: CASSVQGDYGYTF. Together with reference TRBV2 and TRBJ1-2, the CDR3 gives the full variable domain: EPEVTQTPSHQVTQMGQEVILRCVPISNHLYFYWYRQILGQKVEFLVSFYNNEISEKSEIFDDQFSVERPDGSNFTLKIRSTKLEDSAMYFCASSVQGDYGYTFGSGTRLTVV.

This chain links TRBV3-1 (or the pseudogene TRBV3-2) with TRBJ1-2; 7 positions agree with TRBD1. Germline lookup yields CDR1 LGHDT and CDR2 YNNKEL (reference sequence). This CDR3 region has 15 residues. The ends lost 5 bases at V and 2 bases at J; junction bases unmatched: 8. CDR3 region: CASSGDSRANYGYTF. For the CDR3, the DNA is TGTGCCAGCAGCGGGGACAGCCGGGCCAACTATGGCTACACCTTC.

The chain couples TRBV7-2 to TRBJ2-1; 8 bases agree with TRBD1. CDR1 and CDR2 from the germline V gene are SGHTA and FQGNSA. Unmatched junction bases numbered 14, after V lost 2 bases and J lost 8 bases. The CDR3 covers 17 residues. As DNA, the CDR3 is TGTGCCAGCAGCTTAAGGCTGGTAGGACAGGGTGTTTATGAGCAGTTCTTC. Amino acid sequence: CASSLRLVGQGVYEQFF.

This clone has at least ten counts. Mismatch with germline at one junction end may stem from a read error. The chain has TRBV3-1 (or the pseudogene TRBV3-2) and TRBJ1-1, with D unresolved. In germline, CDR1 is LGHDT, CDR2 YNNKEL (reference sequence). This CDR3 has 12 amino acids. This CDR3 is CASSVPDSLLDF. The CDR3, as DNA: TGTGCCAGCAGCGTACCGGACTCCTTGCTGGACTTT.

The chain combines TRBV10-3 with TRBJ2-1, with 7 bases that match TRBD1. The CDR3 totals 16 residues. CDR1 is ENHRY and CDR2 is SYGVKD in the germline V gene. V was pared by 5 bases and J by 7 bases, with 14 bases of the junction left unmatched. The CDR3, as DNA: TGTGCCATCAGTCGACAGGGAAAGGCTTCGGGGAATGAGCAGTTCTTC. Its translation: CAISRQGKASGNEQFF.

This clone has just a few counts. This rearrangement joins TRBV2 to TRBJ1-5, with D maybe TRBD1 (5 bases). This CDR3 spans 14 amino acids. The V gene lost 8 bases and the J gene lost 4 bases, with 15 bases spanning the gap. Germline V gene lookup returns CDR1 SNHLY and CDR2 FYNNEI. CDR3 in DNA: TGTGCCAGCTCACCCCGGGGGGGTAATCAGCCCCAGCATTTT. Amino acid sequence: CASSPRGGNQPQHF.

The rearrangement joins TRBV18 to TRBJ2-2; 10 bases match TRBD2. The CDR3 loop spans 18 amino acids. Looked up from germline, CDR1 is KGHSH and CDR2 is LQKENI. With V trimmed by 3 bases and J by 0 bases, 7 bases remained unmatched. CDR3 sequence: CASSPSASGGTNTGELFF. The CDR3 DNA is TGTGCCAGCTCACCGTCGGCTAGCGGGGGAACGAACACCGGGGAGCTGTTTTTT.

This rearrangement joins TRBV28 to TRBJ1-3, with 8 nucleotides matching TRBD1. The V and J ends lost 3 bases and 0 bases, in that order; junction bases with no gene match: 4. Germline V gives CDR1 MDHEN, CDR2 SYDVKM. The CDR3 length is 16 residues. CDR3 protein: CASSFPTGGSGNTIYF. As DNA, the CDR3 is TGTGCCAGCAGTTTCCCCACAGGGGGCTCTGGAAACACCATATATTTT.

The chain carries TRBV9 and TRBJ2-3, with TRBD2 identical over 8 bases. Germline CDR1 and CDR2: SGDLS and YYNGEE. V was clipped by 4 bases and J by 0 bases; unmatched bases: 7. The CDR3 spans 16 residues. CDR3 nucleotide sequence: TGTGCCAGCAGCACGGAGCGGGGGAGCAGCACAGATACGCAGTATTTT. Translation: CASSTERGSSTDTQYF.

V is TRBV5-6 and J is TRBJ1-6, with D perhaps TRBD1 (5 bases). The CDR3 is 13 residues long. The V gene lost 4 bases and the J gene lost 6 bases, with 8 bases spanning the gap. From germline, CDR1 is SGHDT and CDR2 YYEEEE. The CDR3: CASSKGVNSPLHF. CDR3 bases: TGTGCCAGCAGCAAAGGGGTTAATTCACCCCTCCACTTT.

This chain joins TRBV11-2 and TRBJ2-4; 9 bases agree with TRBD1. The trim removed 5 bases at V and 1 base at J, leaving 6 bases unmatched. CDR1 SGHAT and CDR2 FQNNGV come from the germline V gene. The CDR3 has 16 residues. The CDR3 DNA sequence: TGTGCCAGCAGCCCCGGACAGGGGAGGGCCAAAAACATTCAGTACTTC. It codes for CASSPGQGRAKNIQYF.

This clone was seen just once. The genes are TRBV6-5 and TRBJ1-1, with 7 positions matching TRBD1. The CDR3 runs 15 residues. Looked up from germline, CDR1 is MNHEY and CDR2 is SVGAGI. After removal of 8 bases from V and 2 bases from J, the junction contained 11 bases not matched to a gene. CDR3 bases: TGTGCCAGCCGGGACAGTCGCATTGGCAACACTGAAGCTTTCTTT. Residues: CASRDSRIGNTEAFF.

V gene TRBV5-6 combines with J gene TRBJ1-1; the match to TRBD1 covers 11 bases. The CDR3 has 16 amino acids. V gave up 4 bases and J gave up 7 bases; unmatched junction bases: 12. Germline CDR1 and CDR2: SGHDT and YYEEEE. The CDR3, as DNA: TGTGCCAGCAGCCCGAACCTAGGGACAGGGGGGTTTGAAGCTTTCTTT. Residues: CASSPNLGTGGFEAFF. Full variable domain (missing parts from reference TRBV5-6 and TRBJ1-1): DAGVTQSPTHLIKTRGQQVTLRCSPKSGHDTVSWYQQALGQGPQFIFQYYEEEERQRGNFPDRFSGHQFPNYSSELNVNALLLGDSALYLCASSPNLGTGGFEAFFGQGTRLTVV.

The chain links TRBV6-2 or TRBV6-3 to TRBJ1-2; D is possibly TRBD1 (5 bases). Germline V gene lookup returns CDR1 MNHEY and CDR2 SVGEGT. This CDR3 comprises 12 residues. The V gene lost 4 bases and the J gene lost 6 bases, with 9 bases spanning the gap. CDR3 DNA sequence: TGTGCCAGCAGTTTGGACACTCATGGCTACACCTTC. Encoded protein: CASSLDTHGYTF.